This T cell receptor beta chain was identified during a study of shared clonotypes between healthy human individuals (dated by TCRdb to about 2020). Context from the whole study: A few men and a couple of women, aged 18 to 49 years, made up the cohort. Leukapheresis yielded between about 0.94 and 9.5 billion PBMCs per donor. To estimate repertoire size and how much clonotypes are shared between individuals, the study performed deep sequencing of blood TCR repertoires from about five healthy adults. To increase sequencing depth and limit assay-specific biases, different laboratories used diverse techniques to prepare libraries and sequence TCR repertoires.

The germline V gene specifies SGDLS as CDR1 and YYNGEE as CDR2. The CDR3 measures 13 amino acids from cysteine to phenylalanine. CDR3 DNA is the only sequence kept; it has 39 bases, read in frame from the first base. V and J lose 4 bases and 5 bases, and a span of 10 bases separates them. In its sample, this clone was seen once. Its cognate antigen has yet to be identified. Per-base qualities were not stored, and no clone one base away is much larger. Using the deep immunoSEQ assay, multiplex PCR amplified TCR CDR3 regions from genomic DNA. For each cell subset, the extracted genomic DNA was distributed evenly across all wells of several immunoSEQ 96-well plates, and each plate served as one replicate. For unsorted PBMC, around 300 ng genomic DNA, equal to about 29,000 T cell genomes, was loaded into each replicate PCR. Ten immunoSEQ deep assay plates were used to sequence unsorted PBMC genomic DNA. Purified libraries were quantified with a Qubit 3.0 fluorometer, sized on a Bioanalyzer 2100, and re-quantified with the KAPA Library Quantification kit. Every immunoSEQ 96-well plate was sequenced on a dedicated single-read 150-cycle Illumina NextSeq 550 flow cell. In the authors' own workflow: Because the immunoSEQ output included only junctional sequences and no quality scores, the filtering could not be the same as the filtering used for full-length reads. Sequences were annotated with PyIR, a Python wrapper for IgBLAST v1.9, and V/J genes and CDR3 were assigned using IMGT germline references. Any read was removed if the V/J assignment was weak (E-value above 1e-6), the CDR3 was missing, or the read contained stop codons, out-of-frame junctions, or ambiguous translated residues. V3J clonotypes were defined as sequences sharing the same inferred V gene, J gene, and CDR3 amino acid sequence. To compute the percentage overlap between repertoires, the number of shared unique clonotypes was divided by the size of the smaller repertoire. Repertoire richness was assessed with RTK rarefaction, the Chao1 estimator, and Recon v2.1 estimates of unobserved clonotypes. TCRdb limited this immuneACCESS table to in-frame rearrangements with V and J called. A share of clones is missing; checked studies link under half to unresolved V genes, and the rest is unexplained. V and J calls and clone size are given by that table; D and trimming were obtained from the DNA. The sample yields about 480,000 clones; about 79% were counted once. Of the sample, 12% is held by the ten largest clones.

Healthy HIV-negative adults with no recently reported acute infections or vaccinations were included as donors. Only Caucasian adults living in Nashville, Tennessee, USA were represented among the donors. For unsorted samples, 90 million or so PBMCs were counted, and genomic DNA was extracted using the QIAamp DNA Blood Mini kit. Blood was obtained by leukapheresis, after which PBMCs were separated by Ficoll-Histopaque density gradient centrifugation and cryopreserved in liquid nitrogen vapor phase. Study-wide conclusions, independent of this receptor: Sampling was restricted to blood, and TCR repertoires in tissue are likely to differ from TCR repertoires in blood. Pairwise subsampling led to the expectation that sequencing depth would affect the degree of clonotype sharing among donors. Because the study included only a small number of donors, the genetic and exposure-history diversity represented was limited.

The sequence is built from TRBV9 and TRBJ2-1; TRBD2 could be the D gene, as 5 bases match. Sequenced sample: PBMCs. This TCR was recovered from a woman aged 40 to 50 in good health. Some clones in this sample may be carry-over from other donors' samples. The DNA reads as follows: TGTGCCAGCAGCCTGCGGGCAGACAATGAGCAGTTCTTC. It translates to CASSLRADNEQFF.